This entry concerns a single TCR beta chain. This specimen includes other DNA sequences encoding the same CDR3. This entry belongs to a study of radiation and T cells in renal cell carcinoma. Time point of the sample: blood 2 weeks post-SBRT. This sample's treatment: 15 Gy SBRT to primary tumor, nephrectomy 4 weeks later. TCRdb keeps only in-frame clones here, not all; method: immunoSEQ multiplex PCR. The table lists around 130,000 clones, more than 75% of them singletons. The sample here was blood, taken from a patient whose treatment included radiotherapy and nephrectomy. This TCR came from a woman in her 70s with renal cell carcinoma.

This CDR3 reads CASSVGVSYEQYF. CDR3 coding DNA: TGTGCCAGCAGCGTAGGGGTATCCTACGAGCAGTACTTC. V usage is TRBV9 and J usage is TRBJ2-7; D unresolved. The CDR3 is 13 residues long. From germline, CDR1 is SGDLS and CDR2 YYNGEE. The V end lost 0 bases, the J end lost 1 base, and 5 bases lay between the germline ends.